A selection of T cell receptor beta chains follows, all from one sample in a study of T cell responses to AZD1222 COVID-19 vaccine. This table comes from immunoSEQ multiplex PCR, and its TCRdb copy is limited to in-frame clones, with some not included. The sample has some 180,000 clones, about nine tenths seen once. Sample: peripheral blood, taken 28 days after the second AZD1222 dose. These receptor sequences come from an adult who received the AZD1222 COVID-19 vaccine. Each CDR3 is given with its conserved first and last residue. D genes are given only for firm matches. For some rows the clone size is stated as once, few or many, or as a class when expanded; others skip it.

j_gene: TRBJ2-2
abundance: .
d_gene: .
v_gene: TRBV29-1
CDR3nt: TGCAGCGTTGAACTTGGGGCCGGGGAGCTGTTTTTT
CDR3aa: CSVELGAGELFF

j_gene: TRBJ2-1
abundance: .
d_gene: TRBD2
v_gene: TRBV19
CDR3nt: TGTGCCAGTTCCCCTAGCGGGAATTACAATGAGCAGTTCTTC
CDR3aa: CASSPSGNYNEQFF

j_gene: TRBJ2-5
abundance: once
d_gene: TRBD2
v_gene: TRBV7-6
CDR3nt: TGTGCCAGCAGCCCGCGACTAGCGGGAGCTCGAGAGACCCAGTACTTC
CDR3aa: CASSPRLAGARETQYF

j_gene: TRBJ2-3
abundance: .
d_gene: .
v_gene: TRBV5-4
CDR3nt: TGTGCCAGCAGCTTGCGGGCGGAACCGACAGATACGCAGTATTTT
CDR3aa: CASSLRAEPTDTQYF

j_gene: TRBJ2-2
abundance: .
d_gene: .
v_gene: TRBV2
CDR3nt: TGTGCCAGCAGTGTCTCCCGGGGGGCCGGCACCGGGGAGCTGTTTTTT
CDR3aa: CASSVSRGAGTGELFF

j_gene: TRBJ2-5
abundance: once
d_gene: .
v_gene: TRBV11-2
CDR3nt: TGTGCCAGCAGCTCAGGGCTGCAAGAGACCCAGTACTTC
CDR3aa: CASSSGLQETQYF

j_gene: TRBJ2-5
abundance: .
d_gene: .
v_gene: TRBV18
CDR3nt: TGTGCCAGCTCACCACCGACTAAACAGGAGACCCAGTACTTC
CDR3aa: CASSPPTKQETQYF

j_gene: TRBJ1-4
abundance: .
d_gene: TRBD1
v_gene: TRBV5-1
CDR3nt: TGCGCCAGCAGCGGGCGGGGGACAGGGATCGAAAAACTGTTTTTT
CDR3aa: CASSGRGTGIEKLFF

j_gene: TRBJ1-3
abundance: .
d_gene: TRBD1
v_gene: TRBV27
CDR3nt: TGTGCCAGCAAATCATCGCCCGGGACAGAGTATGGAAACACCATATATTTT
CDR3aa: CASKSSPGTEYGNTIYF

j_gene: TRBJ1-2
abundance: once
d_gene: TRBD1
v_gene: TRBV27
CDR3nt: TGTGCCAGCAGTTTAGGCCTTACAGGGGGCTTAGTATCAGGCTACACCTTC
CDR3aa: CASSLGLTGGLVSGYTF

j_gene: TRBJ2-7
abundance: .
d_gene: .
v_gene: TRBV7-2
CDR3nt: TGTGCCAGCAGCTTAGCGGGAAGCGGGTCACTCTACGAGCAGTACTTC
CDR3aa: CASSLAGSGSLYEQYF

j_gene: TRBJ2-3
abundance: few
d_gene: .
v_gene: TRBV7-3
CDR3nt: TGTGCCAGCAGCCCCGGGGGCAGGGCGGGCACAGATACGCAGTATTTT
CDR3aa: CASSPGGRAGTDTQYF

j_gene: TRBJ2-2
abundance: .
d_gene: TRBD1
v_gene: TRBV7-9
CDR3nt: TGTGCCAGCAGCCCCGGGACAGGGGGCTACGAGCTGTTTTTT
CDR3aa: CASSPGTGGYELFF

j_gene: TRBJ2-7
abundance: .
d_gene: .
v_gene: TRBV7-9
CDR3nt: TGTGCCAGCAGCTTACAGGGGAACGAGCAGTACTTC
CDR3aa: CASSLQGNEQYF

j_gene: TRBJ1-1
abundance: .
d_gene: .
v_gene: TRBV7-2
CDR3nt: TGTGCCAGCAGCTTAAGTGGAATGAACACTGAAGCTTTCTTT
CDR3aa: CASSLSGMNTEAFF

j_gene: TRBJ1-1
abundance: .
d_gene: .
v_gene: TRBV6-2/TRBV6-3
CDR3nt: TGTGCCAGCAGTTTTCAGGGCCCGAACACTGAAGCTTTCTTT
CDR3aa: CASSFQGPNTEAFF

j_gene: TRBJ1-2
abundance: .
d_gene: .
v_gene: TRBV6-4
CDR3nt: TGTGCCACCTCCTCTCAGGGTAACTATGGCTACACCTTC
CDR3aa: CATSSQGNYGYTF

j_gene: TRBJ2-2
abundance: .
d_gene: .
v_gene: TRBV5-4
CDR3nt: TGTGCCAGCAGCTTGGAAGCAGGGAAGGGTGGAACCGGGGAGCTGTTTTTT
CDR3aa: CASSLEAGKGGTGELFF

j_gene: TRBJ1-2
abundance: .
d_gene: .
v_gene: TRBV3-1/TRBV3-2
CDR3nt: TGTGCCAGCAGCCAAGTCTGGGAGGGAAGTGGCTACACCTTC
CDR3aa: CASSQVWEGSGYTF

j_gene: TRBJ2-5
abundance: .
d_gene: TRBD1
v_gene: TRBV5-4
CDR3nt: TGTGCCAGCAGCTTGGTCGGGACAGGGAGTTGGGAGACCCAGTACTTC
CDR3aa: CASSLVGTGSWETQYF

j_gene: TRBJ2-7
abundance: .
d_gene: .
v_gene: TRBV27
CDR3nt: TGTGCCAGCGGCCCCATCTACGAGCAGTACTTC
CDR3aa: CASGPIYEQYF

j_gene: TRBJ1-5
abundance: once
d_gene: .
v_gene: TRBV19
CDR3nt: TGTGCCAGTAGCCCCCCGGTGTGGGAAGGAGTCTGGCCCCAGCATTTT
CDR3aa: CASSPPVWEGVWPQHF

j_gene: TRBJ2-5
abundance: .
d_gene: TRBD2
v_gene: TRBV3-1/TRBV3-2
CDR3nt: TGTGCCAGCAGCCTCCGGGAGGGCCAGTACTTC
CDR3aa: CASSLREGQYF

j_gene: TRBJ2-1
abundance: .
d_gene: TRBD1
v_gene: TRBV5-1
CDR3nt: TGCGCCAGCAGCTTGGGTGGGACAGGGATAGAAAATGAGCAGTTCTTC
CDR3aa: CASSLGGTGIENEQFF

j_gene: TRBJ2-5
abundance: .
d_gene: .
v_gene: TRBV7-9
CDR3nt: TGTGCCAGCAGCTCTACAGGGCAAGAGACCCAGTACTTC
CDR3aa: CASSSTGQETQYF

j_gene: TRBJ1-1
abundance: .
d_gene: .
v_gene: TRBV5-1
CDR3nt: TGCGCCAGCAGCGTGACAGTCGAAGGCCTTGAAGCTTTCTTT
CDR3aa: CASSVTVEGLEAFF

j_gene: TRBJ2-3
abundance: once
d_gene: .
v_gene: TRBV12-5
CDR3nt: TGTGCTAGTGGTTGGGGGGGGCATGGAGATACGCAGTATTTT
CDR3aa: CASGWGGHGDTQYF

j_gene: TRBJ1-5
abundance: .
d_gene: .
v_gene: TRBV9
CDR3nt: TGTGCCAGCAGCGGAGCGGCCACAGGGACCCGCTTAAGGAAGCCCTCAGATCAGCCCCAGCATTTT
CDR3aa: CASSGAATGTRLRKPSDQPQHF

j_gene: TRBJ1-5
abundance: .
d_gene: .
v_gene: TRBV27
CDR3nt: TGTGCCAGCAGCCCAGGACAGCTTGGGTCCCAGCATTTT
CDR3aa: CASSPGQLGSQHF

j_gene: TRBJ2-2
abundance: .
d_gene: .
v_gene: TRBV5-5
CDR3nt: TGTGCCAGCAGCCGGGGGAACGTCGCCTCAACCGGGGAGCTGTTTTTT
CDR3aa: CASSRGNVASTGELFF

j_gene: TRBJ1-5
abundance: once
d_gene: .
v_gene: TRBV30
CDR3nt: TGTGCCTGGAGTGGGGCGGCAGTTAGCAATCAGCCCCAGCATTTT
CDR3aa: CAWSGAAVSNQPQHF

j_gene: TRBJ1-1
abundance: .
d_gene: .
v_gene: TRBV12-5
CDR3nt: TGTGCTAGTGGTTTGGGAAGGGTCGTGGGAACAACTGAAGCTTTCTTT
CDR3aa: CASGLGRVVGTTEAFF

j_gene: TRBJ1-2
abundance: .
d_gene: .
v_gene: TRBV3-1/TRBV3-2
CDR3nt: TGTGCCAGCAGCCTCCGGGACCAAGGCTACACCTTC
CDR3aa: CASSLRDQGYTF